This TCR beta chain was recovered during a study of blood T cells in healthy people across ages. Those donating, healthy Caucasian individuals from Russia, were aged roughly 6 to 100. Per-sample yields of isolated PBMCs were at least 6 million. The second PCR ran roughly 6 to 11 cycles with a sample-barcoded 5' primer and J-beta primers. TCRdb ran MiXCR on the 5' RACE reads and lists one entry per CDR3 protein. The sample includes 1.5 million to 1.8 million distinct CDR3 sequences, roughly 43% of them seen just once. V was trimmed by 1 base and J by 0 bases, leaving 11 bases between them. The germline gives CDR1 DFQATT, CDR2 SNEGSKA (reference sequence). The CDR3 length is 15 residues.

The sequence derives from a woman between 18 and 29 years old in good health. This rearrangement joins TRBV20-1 to TRBJ2-3, with D perhaps TRBD2 (6 bases). What was sequenced was blood. The CDR3 loop reads CSARAFGGSTDTQYF. The CDR3 DNA follows: TGCAGTGCTAGAGCTTTTGGGGGGAGCACAGATACGCAGTATTTT.